This entry describes one T cell receptor beta chain. What it binds is unknown. The data stem from a study of T cell responses to AZD1222 COVID-19 vaccine. Whole-study findings and limits: Two doses of AZD1222 preceded a rise in Spike-specific TCR breadth and depth. With dominance at 160-218 and 743-854, vaccine-associated CD4 TCRs spanned spike.

The repertoire was sequenced with immunoSEQ multiplex PCR; TCRdb's copy has only in-frame clones and lacks some. Among fewer than 100,000 clones listed, around 84% were seen once. V dropped 3 bases and J dropped 8 bases, with 13 bases sitting between them. The germline gives CDR1 MNHNS, CDR2 SASEGT. This CDR3 has 13 residues. This chain joins TRBV6-1 and TRBJ1-1, with D possibly TRBD1 on 5 matching bases. This clonotype originated in an adult in good health. The specimen comprised peripheral blood, sampled on day 0 of AZD1222 vaccination. The chain's CDR3 is CASSDASRDEAFF. In nucleotides, the CDR3 is TGTGCCAGCAGTGACGCTAGCCGGGACGAAGCTTTCTTT.